The 5 T cell receptor beta chains presented below share a single source sample, sequenced in a study of blood T cell repertoires in COVID-19. The protocol was immunoSEQ multiplex PCR, while the TCRdb copy is restricted to in-frame clones and leaves out a portion. The sample carries over 300,000 clones, just over 85% recorded once. Sequencing was done on a sample of PBMCs or T cells enriched from blood (not recorded which). All receptors derive from a young woman who had recovered from COVID-19.

The CDR3 spells CASSEADRAGYTF. The CDR3 DNA reads as TGTGCCAGCAGTGAAGCGGACAGGGCAGGCTACACCTTC. The rearrangement uses TRBV2 and TRBJ1-2; TRBD1 aligns across 8 bases. There are 13 residues in the CDR3. Germline V gene sequence: CDR1 SNHLY, CDR2 FYNNEI. V lost 0 bases to trimming and J lost 8 bases; unmatched junction nucleotides: 2.

The chain recombines TRBV4-1 with TRBJ1-3; D not certain. CDR3 length equals 12 residues. V lost 1 base, J lost 9 bases, and 7 bases lay in between. The germline V gene encodes CDR1 MGHRA and CDR2 YSYEKL. The CDR3: CASSQAEGTIYF. In DNA, the CDR3 is TGCGCCAGCAGCCAAGCGGAGGGCACCATATATTTT.

This rearrangement joins TRBV7-9 to TRBJ1-5; D unclear. V gave up 1 base and J gave up 6 bases, with 16 bases separating them. This CDR3 comprises 16 residues. The germline V gene has CDR1 SEHNR and CDR2 FQNEAQ (reference sequence). The CDR3 DNA reads as TGTGCCAGCAGCTTAGAGTCGGGAGGGTTTGGTCAGCCCCAGCATTTT. Residues: CASSLESGGFGQPQHF.

This chain uses TRBV28 with TRBJ2-3, with 7 bases lining up with TRBD2. The CDR3 sequence is 15 residues long. The trim removed 3 bases at V and 4 bases at J, leaving 7 bases unmatched. Germline V gene sequence: CDR1 MDHEN, CDR2 SYDVKM. The CDR3 loop reads CASSFIGGSADTQYF. The CDR3 nucleotides are TGTGCCAGCAGTTTTATTGGCGGGAGCGCAGATACGCAGTATTTT.

The V gene is TRBV6-5, the J gene TRBJ2-1; 10 bases map to TRBD2. There are 15 residues in the CDR3. Germline V gives CDR1 MNHEY, CDR2 SVGAGI. The ends lost 4 bases at V and 3 bases at J; junction bases unmatched: 3. CDR3 in amino acids: CASSFGTSDYNEQFF. DNA of the CDR3: TGTGCCAGCAGTTTCGGGACTAGCGACTACAATGAGCAGTTCTTC.